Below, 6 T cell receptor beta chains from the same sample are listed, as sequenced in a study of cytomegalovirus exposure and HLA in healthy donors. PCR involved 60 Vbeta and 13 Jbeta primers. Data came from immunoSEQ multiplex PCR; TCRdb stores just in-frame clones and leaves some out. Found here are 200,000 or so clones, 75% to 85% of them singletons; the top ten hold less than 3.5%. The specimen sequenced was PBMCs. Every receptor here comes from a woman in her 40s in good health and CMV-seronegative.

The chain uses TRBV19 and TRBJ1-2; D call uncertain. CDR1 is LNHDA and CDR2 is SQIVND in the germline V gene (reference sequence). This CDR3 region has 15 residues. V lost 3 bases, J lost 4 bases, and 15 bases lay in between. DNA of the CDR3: TGTGCCAGTAGTATGCCGCGGGCGCAGATCTATGGCTACACCTTC. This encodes CASSMPRAQIYGYTF.

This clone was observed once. CDR3 residues: CASSIQGRTYEQYF. The DNA for the CDR3 is TGCGCCAGCAGCATACAGGGGAGGACCTACGAGCAGTACTTC. The chain links TRBV5-1 to TRBJ2-7, with D possibly matching TRBD1 (7 bases). The germline CDR1 and CDR2 sequences are SGHRS and YFSETQ. The V end lost 4 bases, the J end lost 2 bases, and 13 bases lay between the germline ends. The CDR3 is 14 residues long.

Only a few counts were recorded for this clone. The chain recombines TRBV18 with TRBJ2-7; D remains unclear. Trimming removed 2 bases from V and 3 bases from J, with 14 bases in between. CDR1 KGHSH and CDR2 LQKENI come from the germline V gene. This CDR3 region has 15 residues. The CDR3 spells CASSPVEKDLYEQYF. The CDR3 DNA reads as TGTGCCAGCTCACCAGTGGAGAAAGACCTCTACGAGCAGTACTTC.

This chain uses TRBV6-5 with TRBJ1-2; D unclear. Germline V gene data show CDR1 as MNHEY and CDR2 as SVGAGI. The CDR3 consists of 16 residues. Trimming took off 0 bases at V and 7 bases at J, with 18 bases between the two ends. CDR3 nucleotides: TGTGCCAGCAGTTACTCGGCAACTCGCGACATCGGTGGCTACACCTTC. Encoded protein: CASSYSATRDIGGYTF.

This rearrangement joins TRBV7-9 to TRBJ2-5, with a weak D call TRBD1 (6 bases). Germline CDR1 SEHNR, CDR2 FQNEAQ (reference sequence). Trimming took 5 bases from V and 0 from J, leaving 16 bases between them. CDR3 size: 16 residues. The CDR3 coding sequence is TGTGCCAGCAGCCGTCCCGGACAGATGTACCAAGAGACCCAGTACTTC. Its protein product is CASSRPGQMYQETQYF.

The CDR3 sequence is CASSFPSGSTYEQYF. CDR3 DNA: TGTGCCAGCAGCTTTCCTAGCGGGAGCACCTACGAGCAGTACTTC. The gene calls are TRBV7-9 and TRBJ2-7; 10 bases align to TRBD2. The CDR3 length is 15 residues. J lost 2 bases, V lost 3 bases, and 4 bases had no gene match. Germline CDR1 reads SEHNR; CDR2 reads FQNEAQ (reference sequence).